One sample yielded the 2 T cell receptor beta chains listed below, sequenced in a study of naive and memory T cell subsets. General observations from the study: A few larger clonotypes appeared in naive repertoires, especially CD8, possibly memory cells re-expressing CD45RA.

Both TRBC1 and TRBC2 were covered by a beta constant-region primer of two equimolar oligonucleotides. Four rounds of PCR amplified the ligated cDNA using nested alpha and beta constant-region primers plus SP2. TCRdb re-called the UMI-ligation and nested PCR reads through MiXCR, storing one row per CDR3 protein. The table lists roughly 99,000 distinct CDR3 sequences, roughly 10% of them singletons. No cognate antigen is known for these TCRs. Sequencing was done on a sample of naive CD4+ T cells from blood. The receptors stem from a human donor in good health.

This chain links TRBV20-1 with TRBJ2-7; 7 bases align to TRBD2. Germline V lookup: CDR1 DFQATT, CDR2 SNEGSKA (reference sequence). This CDR3 has 14 amino acids. Trimming took 5 bases from V and 2 from J; bases not matched to a gene: 9. CDR3 region: CSAEGGLGPYEQYF. DNA of the CDR3: TGCAGTGCTGAAGGAGGACTAGGCCCCTACGAGCAGTACTTC.

The chain recombines TRBV7-2 with TRBJ1-2; D is unresolved. The V end was cut by 5 bases, the J end by 4 bases, with 23 bases between. The germline V gene has CDR1 SGHTA and CDR2 FQGNSA. CDR3 length equals 17 residues. CDR3 protein: CASSRVQDGPLSYGYTF. The CDR3 DNA reads as TGTGCCAGCAGCCGCGTTCAGGACGGGCCCTTGTCCTATGGCTACACCTTC.